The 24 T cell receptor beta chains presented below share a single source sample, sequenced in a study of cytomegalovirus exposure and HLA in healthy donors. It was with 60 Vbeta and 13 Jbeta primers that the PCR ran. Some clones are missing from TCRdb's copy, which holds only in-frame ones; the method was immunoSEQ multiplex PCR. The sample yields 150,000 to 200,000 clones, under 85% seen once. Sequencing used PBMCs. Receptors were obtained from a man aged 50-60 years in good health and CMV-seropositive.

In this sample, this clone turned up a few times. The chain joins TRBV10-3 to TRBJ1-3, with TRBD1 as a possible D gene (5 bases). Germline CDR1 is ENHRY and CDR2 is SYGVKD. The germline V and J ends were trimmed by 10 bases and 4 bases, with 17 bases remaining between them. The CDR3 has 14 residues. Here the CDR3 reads CATAAGNEGNTIYF. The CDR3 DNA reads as TGTGCCACCGCGGCAGGGAACGAGGGAAACACCATATATTTT.

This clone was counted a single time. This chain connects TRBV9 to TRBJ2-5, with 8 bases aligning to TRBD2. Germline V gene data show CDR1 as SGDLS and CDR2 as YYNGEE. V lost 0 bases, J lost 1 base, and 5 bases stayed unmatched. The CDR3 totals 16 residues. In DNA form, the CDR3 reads TGTGCCAGCAGCGTAGGGGGAGCGGGGGCCCAAGAGACCCAGTACTTC. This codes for CASSVGGAGAQETQYF.

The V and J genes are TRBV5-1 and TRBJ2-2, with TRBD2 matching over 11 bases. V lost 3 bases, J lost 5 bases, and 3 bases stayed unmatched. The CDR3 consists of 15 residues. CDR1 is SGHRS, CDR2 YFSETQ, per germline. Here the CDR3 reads CASSWGLADTGELFF. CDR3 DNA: TGCGCCAGCAGCTGGGGACTAGCGGATACCGGGGAGCTGTTTTTT.

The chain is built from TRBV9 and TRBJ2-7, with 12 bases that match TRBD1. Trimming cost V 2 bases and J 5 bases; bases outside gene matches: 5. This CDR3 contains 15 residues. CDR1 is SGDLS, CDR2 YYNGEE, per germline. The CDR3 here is CASSVGTGGLDEQYF. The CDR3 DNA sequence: TGTGCCAGCAGCGTTGGGACAGGGGGCTTGGACGAGCAGTACTTC.

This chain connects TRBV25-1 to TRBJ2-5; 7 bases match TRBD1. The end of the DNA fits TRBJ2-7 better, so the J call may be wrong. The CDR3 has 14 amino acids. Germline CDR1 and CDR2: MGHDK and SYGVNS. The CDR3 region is CASSGTGGGYEQYF. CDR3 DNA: TGTGCCAGCAGTGGGACAGGAGGTGGGTACGAGCAGTACTTC.

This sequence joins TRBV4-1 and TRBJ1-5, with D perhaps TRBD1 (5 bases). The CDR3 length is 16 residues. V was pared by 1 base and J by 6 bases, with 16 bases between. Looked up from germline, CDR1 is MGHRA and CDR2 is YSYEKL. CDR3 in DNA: TGCGCCAGCAGCCAAGGGGGGGTGGGGAAAACTCAGCCCCAGCATTTT. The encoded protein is CASSQGGVGKTQPQHF.

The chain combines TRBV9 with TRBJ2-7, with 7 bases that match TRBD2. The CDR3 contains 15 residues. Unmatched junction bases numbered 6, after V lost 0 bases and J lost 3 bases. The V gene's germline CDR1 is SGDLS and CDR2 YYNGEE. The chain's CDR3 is CASSVGGGRIYEQYF. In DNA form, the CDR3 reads TGTGCCAGCAGCGTAGGGGGGGGGAGAATCTACGAGCAGTACTTC.

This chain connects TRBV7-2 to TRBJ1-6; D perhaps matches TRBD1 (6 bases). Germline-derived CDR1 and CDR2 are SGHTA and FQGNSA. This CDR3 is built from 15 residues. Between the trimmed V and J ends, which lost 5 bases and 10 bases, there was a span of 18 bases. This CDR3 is CASSPTQGIGSPLHF. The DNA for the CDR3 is TGTGCCAGCAGCCCCACTCAGGGGATAGGATCACCCCTCCACTTT.

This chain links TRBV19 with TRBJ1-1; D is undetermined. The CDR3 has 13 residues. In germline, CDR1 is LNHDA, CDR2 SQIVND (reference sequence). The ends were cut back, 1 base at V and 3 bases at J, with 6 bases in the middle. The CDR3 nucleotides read TGTGCCAGTAGTATAGTGGCAGACACTGAAGCTTTCTTT. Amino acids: CASSIVADTEAFF.

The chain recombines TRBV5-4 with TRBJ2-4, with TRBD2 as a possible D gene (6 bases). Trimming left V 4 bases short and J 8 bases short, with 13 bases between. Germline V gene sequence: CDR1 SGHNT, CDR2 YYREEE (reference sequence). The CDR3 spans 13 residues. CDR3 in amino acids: CASSQRELDIQYF. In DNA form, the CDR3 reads TGTGCCAGCAGCCAACGGGAGTTGGACATTCAGTACTTC.

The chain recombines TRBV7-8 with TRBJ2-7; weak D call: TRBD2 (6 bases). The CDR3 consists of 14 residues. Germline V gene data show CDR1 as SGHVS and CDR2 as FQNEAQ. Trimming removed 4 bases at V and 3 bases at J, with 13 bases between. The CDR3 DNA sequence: TGTGCCAGCAGCTCCTTAGCGGTGGGCTACGAGCAGTACTTC. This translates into CASSSLAVGYEQYF.

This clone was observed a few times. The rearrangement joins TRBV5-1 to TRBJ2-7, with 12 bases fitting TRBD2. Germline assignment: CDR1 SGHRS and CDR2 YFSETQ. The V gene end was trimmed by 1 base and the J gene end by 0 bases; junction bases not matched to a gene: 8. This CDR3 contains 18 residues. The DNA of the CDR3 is TGCGCCAGCAGCTTGTGGGCTAGCGGGGGGGATAGCTCCTACGAGCAGTACTTC. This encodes CASSLWASGGDSSYEQYF.

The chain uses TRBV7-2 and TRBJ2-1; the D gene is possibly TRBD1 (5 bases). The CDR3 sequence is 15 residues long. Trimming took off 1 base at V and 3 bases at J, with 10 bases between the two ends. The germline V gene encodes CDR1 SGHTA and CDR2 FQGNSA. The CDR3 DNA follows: TGTGCCAGCAGCTTAGAACAGGCACTCTACAATGAGCAGTTCTTC. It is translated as CASSLEQALYNEQFF.

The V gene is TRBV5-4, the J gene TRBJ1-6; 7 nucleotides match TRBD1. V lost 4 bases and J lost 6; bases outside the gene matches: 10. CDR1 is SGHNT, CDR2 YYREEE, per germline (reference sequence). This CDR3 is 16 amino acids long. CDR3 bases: TGTGCCAGCAGCCCCACCCCAGAGGGGGCTAATTCACCCCTCCACTTT. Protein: CASSPTPEGANSPLHF.

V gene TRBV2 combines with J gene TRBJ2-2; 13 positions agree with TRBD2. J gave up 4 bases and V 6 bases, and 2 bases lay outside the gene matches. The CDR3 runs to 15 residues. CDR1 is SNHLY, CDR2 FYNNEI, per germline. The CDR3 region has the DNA TGTGCCAGCAGAACTAGCGGGGGGGTCACCGGGGAGCTGTTTTTT. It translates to CASRTSGGVTGELFF.

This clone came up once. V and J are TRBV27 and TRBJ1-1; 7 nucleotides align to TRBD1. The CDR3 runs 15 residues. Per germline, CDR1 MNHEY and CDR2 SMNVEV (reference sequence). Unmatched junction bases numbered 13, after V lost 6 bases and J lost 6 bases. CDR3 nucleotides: TGTGCCAGCAGCACCCTCGACAGGGTCCTCTCTGAAGCTTTCTTT. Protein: CASSTLDRVLSEAFF.

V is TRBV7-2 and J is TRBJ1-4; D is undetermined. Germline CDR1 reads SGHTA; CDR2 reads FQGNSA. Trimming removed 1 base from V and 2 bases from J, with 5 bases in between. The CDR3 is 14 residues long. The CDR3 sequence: CASSLERTNEKLFF. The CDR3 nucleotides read TGTGCCAGCAGCTTAGAGCGGACTAATGAAAAACTGTTTTTT.

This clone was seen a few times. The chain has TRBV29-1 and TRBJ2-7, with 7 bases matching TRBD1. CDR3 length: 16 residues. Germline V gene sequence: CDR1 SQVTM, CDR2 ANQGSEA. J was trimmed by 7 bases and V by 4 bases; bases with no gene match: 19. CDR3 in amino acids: CSVAIRWDSPLWEQYF. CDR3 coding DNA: TGCAGCGTTGCAATTCGGTGGGACAGTCCCCTTTGGGAGCAGTACTTC.

DNA for the CDR3: TGCGCCAGCAGCCAAGATCCAGTGGGACAAAACTATGGCTACACCTTC. Residues: CASSQDPVGQNYGYTF. The chain is built from TRBV4-3 and TRBJ1-2, with D perhaps matching TRBD1 (6 bases). Per the germline V gene, CDR1 is LGHNA and CDR2 is YSLEER. The CDR3 spans 16 residues. V lost 0 bases, J lost 2 bases, and 13 bases lay in between.

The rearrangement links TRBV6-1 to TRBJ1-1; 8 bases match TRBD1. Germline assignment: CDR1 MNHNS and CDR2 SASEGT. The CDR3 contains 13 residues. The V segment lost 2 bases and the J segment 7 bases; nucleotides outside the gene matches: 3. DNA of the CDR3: TGTGCCAGCAGTGAACACAGGGGGTTTGAAGCTTTCTTT. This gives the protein CASSEHRGFEAFF.

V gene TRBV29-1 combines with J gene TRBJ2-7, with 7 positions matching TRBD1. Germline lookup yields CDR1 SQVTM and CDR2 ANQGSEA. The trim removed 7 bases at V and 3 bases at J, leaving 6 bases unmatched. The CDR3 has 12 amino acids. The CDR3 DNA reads TGCAGCGCTCGACAGGGATTCTACGAGCAGTACTTC. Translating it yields CSARQGFYEQYF.

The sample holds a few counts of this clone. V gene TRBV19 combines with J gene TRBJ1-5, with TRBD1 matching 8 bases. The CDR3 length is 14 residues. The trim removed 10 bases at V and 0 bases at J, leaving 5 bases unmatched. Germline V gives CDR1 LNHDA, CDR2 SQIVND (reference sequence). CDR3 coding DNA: TGTGCCACCAGGGACAGGAGTAGCAATCAGCCCCAGCATTTT. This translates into CATRDRSSNQPQHF.

CDR3 bases: TGTGCCAGCAGCCACCGCAAGCGACAGGGGAACACTGAAGCTTTCTTT. Protein sequence: CASSHRKRQGNTEAFF. This chain links TRBV11-1 with TRBJ1-1, with TRBD1 matching over 7 bases. V lost 5 bases to trimming and J lost 1 base; unmatched junction nucleotides: 10. This CDR3 region has 16 residues. Germline V gives CDR1 SGHAT, CDR2 FQDESV (reference sequence).

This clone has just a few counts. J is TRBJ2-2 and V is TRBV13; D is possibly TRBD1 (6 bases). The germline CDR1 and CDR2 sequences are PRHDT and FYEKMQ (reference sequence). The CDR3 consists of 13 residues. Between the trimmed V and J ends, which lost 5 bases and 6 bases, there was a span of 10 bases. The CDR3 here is CASSARQAGELFF. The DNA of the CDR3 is TGTGCCAGCAGCGCCAGACAGGCCGGGGAGCTGTTTTTT.